This T cell receptor beta chain was captured in a study of blood T cells in healthy people across ages. The use of a sample-barcoded 5' primer and a J-beta primer mix characterized a second PCR of 7 to 11 cycles. Each TCR beta cDNA got a 12-nucleotide random molecular identifier. TCRdb fed the 5' RACE reads into MiXCR, producing one record per CDR3 protein. In the table there are roughly 650,000 distinct CDR3 sequences, roughly 32% of which are singletons. V shed 8 bases and J shed 5 bases, with 9 bases lying between them. CDR3 length: 11 amino acids. Per germline, CDR1 MNHNS and CDR2 SASEGT. V and J are TRBV6-1 and TRBJ1-2; no definite D call. Sequencing was performed on blood. The receptor's source is a woman older than 75 in good health. This chain's CDR3 is CASLTPYGYTF. Here the CDR3 DNA reads TGTGCCAGCCTTACCCCTTATGGCTACACCTTC.